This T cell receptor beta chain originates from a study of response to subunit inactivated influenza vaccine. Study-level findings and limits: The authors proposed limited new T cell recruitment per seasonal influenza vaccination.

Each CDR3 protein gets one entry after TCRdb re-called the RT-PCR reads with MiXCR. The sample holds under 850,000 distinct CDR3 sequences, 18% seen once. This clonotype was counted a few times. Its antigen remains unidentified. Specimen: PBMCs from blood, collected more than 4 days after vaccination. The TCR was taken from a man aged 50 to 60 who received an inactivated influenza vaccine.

The CDR3 sequence: CASSRFSLRRAPEQYF. The CDR3 region has the DNA TGTGCCAGCAGTCGGTTCTCCTTGCGGAGGGCACCCGAGCAGTACTTC. This chain uses TRBV28 with TRBJ2-7; maybe TRBD2 (6 bases). Trimming left V 5 bases short and J 6 bases short, with 23 bases between. CDR3 size: 16 residues. Germline CDR1 is MDHEN and CDR2 is SYDVKM. Looking up the rest from reference TRBV28 and TRBJ2-7 gives the full variable domain: DVKVTQSSRYLVKRTGEKVFLECVQDMDHENMFWYRQDPGLGLRLIYFSYDVKMKEKGDIPEGYSVSREKKERFSLILESASTNQTSMYLCASSRFSLRRAPEQYFGPGTRLTVT.